This is a list of T cell receptor beta chains from one sample in a study of shared clonotypes between healthy human individuals. Generated by immunoSEQ multiplex PCR, the TCRdb table keeps only in-frame clones and is missing some. The data hold approximately 2.3 million clones, with approximately 95% observed a single time. Sequencing used naive CD4+ T cells from PBMCs. Receptor source: a man aged 18 to 30 in good health. Some clones in this sample may be carry-over from other donors' samples. Each CDR3 is given with its conserved first and last residue. Size is stated for part of the rows, as once, few or many counts, or as a class when the clone is expanded.

clone size: NA; V gene: TRBV27; CDR3 protein: CASSSLAGGHYEQYF
clone size: NA; V gene: TRBV5-1; CDR3 protein: CASSQGQGGGELFF
clone size: NA; V gene: TRBV7-2; CDR3 protein: CASSLDRGSSPLHF
clone size: NA; V gene: TRBV5-8; CDR3 protein: CASSLSGGRYNEQFF
clone size: NA; V gene: TRBV30; CDR3 protein: CACGMEGAEHQPQHF
clone size: NA; V gene: TRBV18; CDR3 protein: CASSLYKESQYF
clone size: NA; V gene: TRBV5-6; CDR3 protein: CASSLVAHLGAEQFF
clone size: NA; V gene: TRBV28; CDR3 protein: CASSFRQDRGAEAFF
clone size: NA; V gene: TRBV6-1; CDR3 protein: CASRKQGASYNEQFF
clone size: NA; V gene: TRBV28; CDR3 protein: CASTSQQGSGEKLFF
clone size: NA; V gene: TRBV13; CDR3 protein: CASSLPRGPNYEQYF
clone size: NA; V gene: TRBV19; CDR3 protein: CASSPQPGSSYNEQFF
clone size: NA; V gene: TRBV4-1; CDR3 protein: CASSQDWRGAGDTQYF
clone size: NA; V gene: TRBV18; CDR3 protein: CASSPETGSRDTQYF
clone size: NA; V gene: TRBV6-5; CDR3 protein: CASSSNRGLGEKLFF
clone size: NA; V gene: TRBV28; CDR3 protein: CASSSPLLGGYTF
clone size: NA; V gene: TRBV28; CDR3 protein: CASRKDSDEQYF
clone size: NA; V gene: TRBV7-3; CDR3 protein: CASSSSIAGGADTQYF
clone size: NA; V gene: TRBV28; CDR3 protein: CASSFLAAKNIQYF
clone size: once; V gene: TRBV27; CDR3 protein: CASSLDRGEFTDTQYF
clone size: few; V gene: TRBV7-9; CDR3 protein: CASSLGGWETQYF
clone size: NA; V gene: TRBV7-2; CDR3 protein: CASSPGTSPVAYEQYF
clone size: NA; V gene: TRBV6-5; CDR3 protein: CASSRTGGGETQYF
clone size: NA; V gene: TRBV18; CDR3 protein: CASSPPGDQPQHF
clone size: NA; V gene: TRBV2; CDR3 protein: CASTTAGLYGANVLTF
clone size: NA; V gene: TRBV5-1; CDR3 protein: CASSLGTVQETQYF
clone size: NA; V gene: TRBV15; CDR3 protein: CATSRVRAGGETQYF
clone size: NA; V gene: TRBV9; CDR3 protein: CASSAWTDNEQFF
clone size: NA; V gene: TRBV28; CDR3 protein: CASSLNGGNTEAFF
clone size: NA; V gene: TRBV2; CDR3 protein: CASSQASRYGYTF
clone size: NA; V gene: TRBV5-1; CDR3 protein: CASTRTASYNEQFF
clone size: NA; V gene: TRBV14; CDR3 protein: CASSPRQGTEAFF
clone size: NA; V gene: TRBV18; CDR3 protein: CASTARDGNTIYF
clone size: NA; V gene: TRBV5-1; CDR3 protein: CASSLSGTSGTDTQYF
clone size: NA; V gene: TRBV6-6; CDR3 protein: CASSRDSYEQYF
clone size: NA; V gene: TRBV5-1; CDR3 protein: CASSGGTGDPYEQYF
clone size: once; V gene: TRBV6-5; CDR3 protein: CASSPGRPDTGELFF
clone size: NA; V gene: TRBV6-1; CDR3 protein: CASSEALRGASYEQYF
clone size: NA; V gene: TRBV18; CDR3 protein: CASSPGLSQETQYF
clone size: NA; V gene: TRBV7-8; CDR3 protein: CASSFSGPTRNIQYF
clone size: NA; V gene: TRBV7-2; CDR3 protein: CASSFGTGQFGNTIYF
clone size: NA; V gene: TRBV30; CDR3 protein: CAWSVIRRSYGYTF